This T cell receptor (beta chain) was sequenced in a study of blood T cell repertoires in COVID-19. Study-wide background: Donors in the United States, Italy and Spain gave samples during acute or convalescent COVID-19.

Turning to this clone: Other nucleotide sequences from this sample produce the same CDR3.

Membership in each cohort depended on participant-reported clinical history. The protocol was immunoSEQ multiplex PCR, while the TCRdb copy is restricted to in-frame clones and leaves out a portion. The table records roughly 240,000 clones, about nine tenths of them present only once. The CDR3 is 12 residues long. CDR1 and CDR2 from the germline V gene are SQVTM and ANQGSEA. The germline V and J ends were trimmed by 7 bases and 2 bases, with 11 bases remaining between them. This TCR came from a woman aged 25 to 39 with acute COVID-19. The V gene is TRBV29-1, the J gene TRBJ1-2, with a possible D match to TRBD1 (6 bases). Sequencing was performed on PBMCs or T cells enriched from blood (not recorded which). The DNA of the CDR3 is TGCAGCGCCGCGACAGGAAACTATGGCTACACCTTC. Translating it yields CSAATGNYGYTF.